Below, 13 T cell receptor beta chains from the same sample are listed, as sequenced in a study of immune heterogeneity within non-small cell lung tumors. Samples each supplied around 630 ng of bulk tumor genomic DNA as template. Biopsies, several per primary tumor and spaced far apart, were collected during surgery. Enrolled patients presented with newly diagnosed, previously untreated non-small cell lung cancer and underwent curative surgery. Multiplex PCR with 32 V and 13 J primers amplified TCR beta CDR3. TCRdb independently ran MiXCR on the multiplex PCR reads; one entry per CDR3 protein. The sample records fewer than 12,000 distinct CDR3 sequences, roughly 30% being singletons. The sample taken for sequencing was lung tumor tissue. The receptors derive from a woman between 55 and 75 years old with non-small cell lung cancer.

The sample holds a few counts of this clonotype. J is TRBJ1-5 and V is TRBV5-6; TRBD1 agrees at 7 bases. V was clipped by 1 base and J by 4 bases; unmatched bases: 5. Germline V CDR1 and CDR2: SGHDT, YYEEEE. The CDR3 sequence is 15 residues long. The CDR3 coding sequence is TGTGCCAGCAGCTTGTGGGGACAGATAAATCAGCCCCAGCATTTT. It yields the protein CASSLWGQINQPQHF.

V is TRBV20-1 and J is TRBJ2-3; D is unresolved. There are 15 residues in the CDR3. The germline V and J ends were trimmed by 4 bases and 2 bases, with 16 bases remaining between them. The germline V gene encodes CDR1 DFQATT and CDR2 SNEGSKA (reference sequence). CDR3 in amino acids: CSAIYEVWVTDTQYF. As DNA, the CDR3 is TGCAGTGCTATATATGAAGTGTGGGTCACAGATACGCAGTATTTT.

V gene TRBV20-1 combines with J gene TRBJ1-5, with unresolved D. Per germline, CDR1 DFQATT and CDR2 SNEGSKA (reference sequence). V lost 0 bases and J lost 0, with 18 bases in between. This CDR3 comprises 18 residues. This CDR3 is CSARESKALAYSNQPQHF. The CDR3 coding sequence is TGCAGTGCTAGAGAATCGAAGGCCCTGGCGTATAGCAATCAGCCCCAGCATTTT.

This clonotype is categorized as medium-sized (0.01 to 0.1%). This chain links TRBV28 with TRBJ1-2; TRBD1 aligns across 8 bases. V gave up 7 bases and J gave up 5 bases; unmatched junction bases: 9. Germline V gene sequence: CDR1 MDHEN, CDR2 SYDVKM. CDR3 length equals 14 residues. The CDR3: CASTSQGVGYGYTF. CDR3 DNA sequence: TGTGCCAGCACCTCACAGGGGGTCGGGTATGGCTACACCTTC.

With respect to this clonotype: A much larger clone is a single base away; this may be a read error. This chain joins TRBV3-1 and TRBJ1-2; D is unclear. The CDR3 consists of 12 residues. Germline V gene data show CDR1 as LGHDT and CDR2 as YNNKEL (reference sequence). CDR3 loop: CASSHGVEGYSF. CDR3 nucleotide sequence: TGTGCCAGCAGCCATGGGGTAGAAGGCTACAGCTTC.

The table lists this clonotype with a few counts. CDR3 bases: TGTGCCAGCAGCCCAAGCCCTATCCTAGGAGGGAATGAGCAGTTCTTC. It translates to CASSPSPILGGNEQFF. The chain combines TRBV7-3 with TRBJ2-1; a possible D gene is TRBD2 (6 bases). V shed 5 bases and J shed 7 bases, with 21 bases lying between them. The CDR3 loop spans 16 amino acids. CDR1 is SGHTA and CDR2 is FQGTGA in the germline V gene.

About this clonotype itself: The junction shows a germline mismatch at one end, possibly a read error. The chain uses TRBV4-1 and TRBJ2-1; no firm D call. Germline CDR1 and CDR2: MGHRA and YSYEKL. The CDR3 contains 16 residues. This chain's CDR3 is CASSQEAASSYNQQFF. CDR3 coding DNA: TGCGCCAGCAGCCAAGAGGCGGCGAGCTCCTACAATCAGCAGTTCTTC.

The chain has TRBV5-8 and TRBJ2-1, with 8 bases lining up with TRBD1. The ends lost 1 base at V and 7 bases at J; junction bases unmatched: 7. CDR3 length: 15 amino acids. Germline assignment: CDR1 SGHTS and CDR2 YDEGEE. CDR3: CASSLYPQGANEQFF. CDR3 sequence (DNA): TGTGCCAGCAGCTTGTACCCCCAGGGGGCAAATGAGCAGTTCTTC.

The chain carries TRBV6-9 and TRBJ2-1; 10 nucleotides match TRBD2. V gave up 4 bases and J gave up 7 bases; unmatched junction bases: 7. The CDR3 sequence is 15 residues long. The germline V gene has CDR1 MNHGY and CDR2 SVAAGI. CDR3 DNA sequence: TGTGCCAGCAGTTTGACTAGCGGGTCTAATAATGAGCAGTTCTTC. It specifies CASSLTSGSNNEQFF.

This clonotype was seen ten or more times. The chain links TRBV29-1 to TRBJ2-1, with D possibly matching TRBD1 (5 bases). The germline CDR1 and CDR2 sequences are SQVTM and ANQGSEA. The CDR3 is 13 amino acids. V dropped 4 bases and J dropped 0 bases, with 7 bases sitting between them. The CDR3: CSVAGNSYNEQFF. DNA for the CDR3: TGCAGCGTTGCAGGGAACTCCTACAATGAGCAGTTCTTC.

The chain has TRBV14 and TRBJ2-7; D is perhaps TRBD1 (6 bases). Germline loops: CDR1 SGHDN, CDR2 FVKESK. This CDR3 contains 18 residues. The V gene lost 1 base and the J gene lost 6 bases, with 25 bases spanning the gap. The CDR3 loop reads CASSQVFLPGQGKGEQYF. CDR3 sequence (DNA): TGTGCCAGCAGCCAAGTATTCTTACCGGGGCAGGGGAAGGGCGAGCAGTACTTC. The full variable domain, with the rest looked up from reference TRBV14 and TRBJ2-7, is EAGVTQFPSHSVIEKGQTVTLRCDPISGHDNLYWYRRVMGKEIKFLLHFVKESKQDESGMPNNRFLAERTGGTYSTLKVQPAELEDSGVYFCASSQVFLPGQGKGEQYFGPGTRLTVT.

The sample holds a few counts of this clonotype. The chain has TRBV6-2 or TRBV6-3 and TRBJ1-1; D is possibly TRBD1 (5 bases). Per germline, CDR1 MNHEY and CDR2 SVGEGT. CDR3 length: 12 residues. Between the trimmed V and J ends, which lost 5 bases and 11 bases, there was a span of 15 bases. This chain's CDR3 is CASSRKRGWAFF. The CDR3 nucleotides are TGTGCCAGCAGTCGCAAACGGGGGTGGGCTTTCTTT.

The chain uses TRBV27 and TRBJ2-7, with 7 bases identical to TRBD2. The CDR3 is made up of 17 amino acids. Germline CDR1 reads MNHEY; CDR2 reads SMNVEV (reference sequence). The trim removed 6 bases at V and 2 bases at J, leaving 16 bases unmatched. The CDR3 spells CASSRGILASGAYEQYF. The CDR3 DNA follows: TGTGCCAGCAGCCGGGGGATTTTGGCTAGCGGAGCCTACGAGCAGTACTTC.